Listed below are T cell receptor beta chains from one sample, sequenced in a study of blood T cell repertoires in COVID-19. TCRdb's table, derived via immunoSEQ multiplex PCR, lists solely in-frame clones and lacks some. The table shows about 220,000 clones, with 83% occurring only once. Input material: PBMCs or T cells enriched from blood (not recorded which). These receptors originate from a woman in her fifties or sixties who had been exposed to COVID-19. The CDR3 runs from the conserved cysteine through the conserved F or W. The D gene is left open where the match is weak. The size of a clone is reported for some rows only, either as once, few or many, or as a class for expanded clones.

j_call clone_size d_call v_call cdr3_nt cdr3_aa
TRBJ2-3 - TRBD2 TRBV7-2 TGTGCCAGCAGTTTAGCGGGGGGGTCTTTCAATACGCAGTATTTT CASSLAGGSFNTQYF
TRBJ1-1 - - TRBV5-1 TGCGCCAGCAGCCGTAACAGGGAAGTGAACACTGAAGCTTTCTTT CASSRNREVNTEAFF
TRBJ1-4 - - TRBV27 TGTGCCAGCAGTTTCATAGGGGGTGAGGGAAAACTGTTTTTT CASSFIGGEGKLFF
TRBJ1-1 - - TRBV12-3/TRBV12-4 TGTGCCATCCGTCGCGTGGGGGCCGGGGAAGCTTTCTTT CAIRRVGAGEAFF
TRBJ1-1 - TRBD1 TRBV7-3 TGTGCCAGCAGCTCGGACAGGGGGGCTGAAGCTTTCTTT CASSSDRGAEAFF
TRBJ1-5 once - TRBV7-2 TGTGCCAGCAGCCAGGACAGCACCCAGCATTTT CASSQDSTQHF
TRBJ1-5 once - TRBV19 TGTGCCAGTAGGGCCTCAGACAGGCACAGCAATCAGCCCCAGCATTTT CASRASDRHSNQPQHF
TRBJ2-5 - TRBD2 TRBV5-1 TGCGCCAGCAGCTTGGGGAGACTAGCGGGGGGCAGGGGAGAGACCCAGTACTTC CASSLGRLAGGRGETQYF
TRBJ1-1 few TRBD1 TRBV28 TGTGCCAGCAGTCTTAGGACAGGGGCCCCTGAAGCTTTCTTT CASSLRTGAPEAFF
TRBJ2-3 once - TRBV7-2 TGTGCCAGCAGCTTAGAGGCACCGGTAGGGGCGGCGTCCACAGATACGCAGTATTTT CASSLEAPVGAASTDTQYF
TRBJ1-2 - - TRBV6-5 TGTGCCAGCAGGTACCTAAGCGGGGATTTCTATGGCTACACCTTC CASRYLSGDFYGYTF
TRBJ1-1 - - TRBV5-8 TGTGCCAGCAGCTGGGGGGTCACAGGGAACACTGAAGCTTTCTTT CASSWGVTGNTEAFF
TRBJ1-5 once - TRBV7-8 TGTGCCAGCAGCTCCGGCCGGGGTTCTCACAATCAGCCCCAGCATTTT CASSSGRGSHNQPQHF
TRBJ1-2 - TRBD1 TRBV12-3/TRBV12-4 TGTGCCAGCAGGTTCACAGGGACAGGATACACCTTC CASRFTGTGYTF
TRBJ1-2 - TRBD1 TRBV6-2/TRBV6-3 TGTGCCAGCAGTCATAGTCAGGGGGCGCGAGGCTACACCTTC CASSHSQGARGYTF
TRBJ2-1 - - TRBV6-1 TGTGCCAGCAGTGAAATTTGGCAGGGGATGCAGGAGCAGTTCTTC CASSEIWQGMQEQFF
TRBJ1-2 - - TRBV12-2 TGTGCAAGTCGCGACACAATGGATGGCTACACCTTC CASRDTMDGYTF
TRBJ1-1 - TRBD1 TRBV29-1 TGCAGCGTCCGGGACAGACGGTCGAACACTGAAGCTTTCTTT CSVRDRRSNTEAFF
TRBJ2-3 - - TRBV19 TGTGCCAGTAGTATAGGGGTAGGGGCAGGAGATACGCAGTATTTT CASSIGVGAGDTQYF
TRBJ2-2 - TRBD1 TRBV12-5 TGTGCTAGTGGTTTGGGGACCACCCGACAGGGCAGGGATTCCGGGGAGCTGTTTTTT CASGLGTTRQGRDSGELFF
TRBJ2-5 - TRBD1 TRBV5-1 TGCGCCAGCAGCTCAACTCCAGGGGGAACGGAGACCCAGTACTTC CASSSTPGGTETQYF
TRBJ1-6 - - TRBV19 TGTGCCAGTAGTATAGCAAATCCGGGTTTGTCTTCACCCCTCCACTTT CASSIANPGLSSPLHF
TRBJ2-3 - - TRBV10-1 TGCGCCAGCAGTGAGTCGGTGGGTTTGACAACAGATACGCAGTATTTT CASSESVGLTTDTQYF
TRBJ2-7 - - TRBV27 TGTGCCAGCAGTTTATCGAGGAGGCTCTCCTACGAGCAGTACTTC CASSLSRRLSYEQYF